This T cell receptor (beta chain) was observed in a study of T cells in tuberculosis. On the study more broadly: In South Africa, adults with active tuberculosis were compared with IGRA-negative and latently infected IGRA-positive adolescents. Broader study findings: Samples were chosen by availability of cryopreserved specimens. Using the GMM-specific repertoire gave approximately 89% accuracy versus around 74% with motifs. Shorter CDR3-alpha in active tuberculosis partly drove smaller distances.

Clones were sequenced by immunoSEQ multiplex PCR, and TCRdb holds only the in-frame ones, with some missing. The table records around 33,000 clones, roughly 90% of them present only once. Concerning this clone itself: Its antigen is undetermined.

V lost 2 bases and J 1 base, leaving 11 bases between the germline ends. Germline values: CDR1 SGHRS, CDR2 YFSETQ. CDR3 size: 15 residues. The chain employs TRBV5-1 and TRBJ2-3; D might be TRBD2 (6 bases). The receptor was derived from a donor between 10 and 29 years old with latent tuberculosis or without tuberculosis infection. Some clones in this sample may be carry-over from other donors' samples. Sequenced: PBMCs. This CDR3 reads CASSFAGTGTDTQYF. The CDR3 DNA is TGCGCCAGCAGCTTTGCGGGGACGGGCACAGATACGCAGTATTTT.